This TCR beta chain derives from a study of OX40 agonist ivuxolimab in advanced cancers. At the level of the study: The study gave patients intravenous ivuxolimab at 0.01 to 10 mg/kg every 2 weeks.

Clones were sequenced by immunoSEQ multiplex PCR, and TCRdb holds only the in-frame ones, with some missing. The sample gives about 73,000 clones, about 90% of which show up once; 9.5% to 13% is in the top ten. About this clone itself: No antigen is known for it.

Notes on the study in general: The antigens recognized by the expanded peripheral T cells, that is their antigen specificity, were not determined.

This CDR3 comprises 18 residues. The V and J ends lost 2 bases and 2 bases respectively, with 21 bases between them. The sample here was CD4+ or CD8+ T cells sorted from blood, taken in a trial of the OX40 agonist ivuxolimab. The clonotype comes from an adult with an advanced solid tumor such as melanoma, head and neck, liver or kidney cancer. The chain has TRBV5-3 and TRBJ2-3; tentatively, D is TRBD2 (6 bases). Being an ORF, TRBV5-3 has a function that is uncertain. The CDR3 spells CARSFYFLSGHITDTQYF. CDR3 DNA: TGTGCCAGAAGCTTTTACTTCTTGAGCGGGCATATCACAGATACGCAGTATTTT.